These 28 T cell receptor beta chains share one sample of origin, sequenced in a study of blood T cell repertoires in COVID-19. Assay: immunoSEQ multiplex PCR; the TCRdb copy retains only in-frame clones and omits some. The sample has about 45,000 clones; roughly nine tenths are singletons. The sequenced sample was peripheral blood. All receptors come from a human donor in a cohort sampled during active COVID-19.

CDR3 DNA sequence: TGTGCCAGCAGCCCAGGGATCGGGAACACTGAAGCTTTCTTT. It specifies CASSPGIGNTEAFF. J is TRBJ1-1 and V is TRBV3-1 (or the pseudogene TRBV3-2); possibly TRBD1 for D (5 bases). Germline lookup yields CDR1 LGHDT and CDR2 YNNKEL (reference sequence). The CDR3 sequence is 14 residues long. V was shortened by 4 bases and J by 1 base, with 10 bases between the two germline ends.

The V and J genes are TRBV9 and TRBJ2-7; 11 nucleotides match TRBD1. This CDR3 contains 15 residues. The V gene end was trimmed by 3 bases and the J gene end by 1 base; junction bases not matched to a gene: 3. The germline V gene encodes CDR1 SGDLS and CDR2 YYNGEE. CDR3 loop: CASSAGTGGSYEQYF. CDR3 DNA: TGTGCCAGCAGCGCAGGGACAGGGGGTTCCTACGAGCAGTACTTC.

The V and J genes are TRBV19 and TRBJ1-5; D uncertain. CDR3 length: 14 amino acids. Looked up from germline, CDR1 is LNHDA and CDR2 is SQIVND (reference sequence). V was pared by 3 bases and J by 3 bases, with 9 bases between. In DNA, the CDR3 is TGTGCCAGTAGTATCAACCGGGACAATCAGCCCCAGCATTTT. This codes for CASSINRDNQPQHF.

There are a few counts of this clone. The rearrangement links TRBV2 to TRBJ1-6; maybe TRBD1 (5 bases). Per the germline V gene, CDR1 is SNHLY and CDR2 is FYNNEI. The V end lost 4 bases, the J end lost 8 bases, and 15 bases lay between the germline ends. CDR3 length equals 15 residues. The DNA of the CDR3 is TGTGCCAGCAGTGCGGGCCGCAAAGGGGATTCACCCCTCCACTTT. It encodes CASSAGRKGDSPLHF.

The chain employs TRBV5-4 and TRBJ1-4; 10 bases align to TRBD1. Germline-derived CDR1 and CDR2 are SGHNT and YYREEE (reference sequence). V was pared by 5 bases and J by 5 bases, with 12 bases of the junction left unmatched. The length of the CDR3 is 17 residues. CDR3 coding DNA: TGTGCCAGCAGGTTGACCCCTGGGACAGGGGAAAATGAAAAACTGTTTTTT. Amino acid sequence: CASRLTPGTGENEKLFF.

The rearrangement joins TRBV11-2 to TRBJ1-1; D may be TRBD1 (6 bases). The CDR3 length is 17 residues. V lost 2 bases, J lost 1 base, and 17 bases lay in between. From germline, CDR1 is SGHAT and CDR2 FQNNGV. CDR3 protein: CASSLRPKGQRNTEAFF. Here the CDR3 DNA reads TGTGCCAGCAGCTTAAGGCCCAAAGGACAGAGGAACACTGAAGCTTTCTTT. Looking up the rest from reference TRBV11-2 and TRBJ1-1 gives the full variable domain: EAGVAQSPRYKIIEKRQSVAFWCNPISGHATLYWYQQILGQGPKLLIQFQNNGVVDDSQLPKDRFSAERLKGVDSTLKIQPAKLEDSAVYLCASSLRPKGQRNTEAFFGQGTRLTVV.

The chain joins TRBV10-3 to TRBJ2-7; 8 bases align to TRBD2. After removal of 6 bases from V and 3 bases from J, the junction contained 10 bases not matched to a gene. Germline V gene data show CDR1 as ENHRY and CDR2 as SYGVKD. The CDR3 consists of 15 residues. For the CDR3, the DNA is TGTGCCATCAGCTTCGATAGCGGGGTTCTCTACGAGCAGTACTTC. Residues: CAISFDSGVLYEQYF.

This chain joins TRBV6-6 and TRBJ2-1; TRBD2 matches 7 bases. Per germline, CDR1 MNHNY and CDR2 SVGAGI (reference sequence). The trim removed 6 bases at V and 7 bases at J, leaving 12 bases unmatched. This CDR3 comprises 15 residues. This chain's CDR3 is CASRGGAGVFNEQFF. The CDR3 nucleotides are TGTGCCAGCAGGGGAGGGGCGGGGGTATTTAATGAGCAGTTCTTC.

The V call is TRBV7-9, the J call TRBJ1-2; 9 nucleotides line up with TRBD1. Germline V gene sequence: CDR1 SEHNR, CDR2 FQNEAQ (reference sequence). There are 16 residues in the CDR3. Trimming took 4 bases from V and 6 from J; bases not matched to a gene: 12. This CDR3 is CASSWGQGFGSDGYTF. The CDR3 nucleotides are TGTGCCAGCAGCTGGGGACAGGGTTTTGGTTCGGATGGCTACACCTTC.

This chain uses TRBV19 with TRBJ2-7; TRBD2 might be the D (6 bases). With 3 bases removed from V and 1 base from J, the gap between germline ends came to 13 bases. The CDR3 spans 15 residues. From germline, CDR1 is LNHDA and CDR2 SQIVND (reference sequence). The CDR3 region is CASSMGLGGSYEQYF. In DNA, the CDR3 is TGTGCCAGTAGTATGGGACTCGGAGGGTCCTACGAGCAGTACTTC.

The CDR3 loop reads CASSLGGLGYTF. The CDR3 DNA follows: TGTGCCAGCAGTTTAGGTGGGCTGGGCTACACCTTC. The rearrangement uses TRBV12-3 or TRBV12-4 and TRBJ1-2, with D unclear. The V end was cut by 1 base, the J end by 8 bases, with 8 bases between. The CDR3 covers 12 residues.

The chain joins TRBV7-2 to TRBJ1-3; 10 bases fit TRBD1. Germline V gene sequence: CDR1 SGHTA, CDR2 FQGNSA. Germline trimming cut 2 bases from V and 4 bases from J; bases unmatched to any gene: 8. The CDR3 is 17 amino acids. For the CDR3, the DNA is TGTGCCAGCAGCTTACCCCGGGACAGGGGACTCGGAAACACCATATATTTT. Encoded protein: CASSLPRDRGLGNTIYF.

The V and J genes are TRBV6-2 or TRBV6-3 and TRBJ1-2; D call uncertain. V was pared by 4 bases and J by 1 base, with 7 bases between. Per germline, CDR1 MNHEY and CDR2 SVGEGT. The CDR3 sequence is 13 residues long. Here the CDR3 reads CASSLLYNYGYTF. The CDR3 nucleotides read TGTGCCAGCAGTTTACTTTATAACTATGGCTACACCTTC.

As for this clone: Mismatch with germline at one junction end may stem from a read error. The V and J genes are TRBV3-1 (or the pseudogene TRBV3-2) and TRBJ2-7; TRBD2 aligns across 12 bases. The CDR3 consists of 12 residues. Germline V gene lookup returns CDR1 LGHDT and CDR2 YNNKEL (reference sequence). CDR3 in DNA: TGTGCCAGCAGCCTCGGGACTAGCGGGTCCACTTTC. Amino acid sequence: CASSLGTSGSTF.

The chain recombines TRBV5-4 with TRBJ1-4, with D possibly being TRBD1 (6 bases). Per germline, CDR1 SGHNT and CDR2 YYREEE (reference sequence). The CDR3 runs 15 residues. Trimming left V 4 bases short and J 5 bases short, with 15 bases between. CDR3 sequence (DNA): TGTGCCAGCAGCGATATGGGAGGGGGAAATGAAAAACTGTTTTTT. It encodes CASSDMGGGNEKLFF.

This clone was observed a single time. The V call is TRBV27, the J call TRBJ2-7; TRBD1 aligns across 10 bases. J was trimmed by 2 bases and V by 0 bases; bases with no gene match: 4. Germline V gene data show CDR1 as MNHEY and CDR2 as SMNVEV (reference sequence). The CDR3 totals 16 residues. CDR3 nucleotide sequence: TGTGCCAGCAGTTTATCCACCGGGACAGGGGCCTACGAGCAGTACTTC. Its translation: CASSLSTGTGAYEQYF.

V is TRBV11-3 and J is TRBJ2-7; D is uncertain. The V and J ends lost 5 bases and 5 bases respectively, with 13 bases between them. This CDR3 contains 13 residues. Germline V gene lookup returns CDR1 SGHNT and CDR2 YENEEA. The CDR3 spells CASSPEAENEQYF. CDR3 sequence (DNA): TGTGCCAGCAGCCCTGAGGCTGAAAACGAGCAGTACTTC. Filled out from reference TRBV11-3 and TRBJ2-7, the complete variable domain reads EAGVVQSPRYKIIEKKQPVAFWCNPISGHNTLYWYLQNLGQGPELLIRYENEEAVDDSQLPKDRFSAERLKGVDSTLKIQPAELGDSAVYLCASSPEAENEQYFGPGTRLTVT.

This chain links TRBV5-1 with TRBJ2-5, with TRBD1 matching over 9 bases. Trimming removed 4 bases from V and 4 bases from J; junction bases left unmatched: 5. Germline V gene lookup returns CDR1 SGHRS and CDR2 YFSETQ. The CDR3 is made up of 14 amino acids. CDR3 in amino acids: CASSLGQGRETQYF. The CDR3 region has the DNA TGCGCCAGCAGCCTAGGACAGGGGAGAGAGACCCAGTACTTC.

This clone was found a few times. For the CDR3, the DNA is TGTGCCATCAGCCCGGCCTTGGGCGGAAACACCATATATTTT. Encoded protein: CAISPALGGNTIYF. The rearrangement joins TRBV10-3 to TRBJ1-3; D is undetermined. From germline, CDR1 is ENHRY and CDR2 SYGVKD. The CDR3 covers 14 residues. Deletions cut 6 bases from V and 4 bases from J, with 13 bases between.

CDR3 DNA: TGTGCCAGTAGAGGAGGGTTGAGCAATCAGCCCCAGCATTTT. Its protein product is CASRGGLSNQPQHF. The chain recombines TRBV19 with TRBJ1-5; D is undetermined. V was trimmed by 6 bases and J by 1 base, leaving 10 bases between them. Germline V gene sequence: CDR1 LNHDA, CDR2 SQIVND (reference sequence). The CDR3 loop spans 14 amino acids. Full variable domain (remainder filled in from reference TRBV19 and TRBJ1-5): DGGITQSPKYLFRKEGQNVTLSCEQNLNHDAMYWYRQDPGQGLRLIYYSQIVNDFQKGDIAEGYSVSREKKESFPLTVTSAQKNPTAFYLCASRGGLSNQPQHFGDGTRLSIL.

The V and J genes are TRBV29-1 and TRBJ2-7; no definite D call. With 4 bases removed from V and 0 bases from J, the gap between germline ends came to 10 bases. The CDR3 consists of 13 residues. CDR1 SQVTM and CDR2 ANQGSEA come from the germline V gene. The CDR3 DNA reads as TGCAGCGTTGTGGTCCAACTCTCCTACGAGCAGTACTTC. This codes for CSVVVQLSYEQYF.

This rearrangement joins TRBV10-3 to TRBJ1-5; TRBD1 matches 10 bases. CDR1 ENHRY and CDR2 SYGVKD come from the germline V gene. The CDR3 extends over 12 amino acids. J gave up 7 bases and V 10 bases, and 4 bases lay outside the gene matches. CDR3 sequence reads: CATGQGDQPQHF. As DNA, the CDR3 is TGTGCCACAGGACAGGGGGACCAGCCCCAGCATTTT.

The rearrangement joins TRBV27 to TRBJ1-2, with 7 positions matching TRBD1. After removal of 0 bases from V and 8 bases from J, the junction contained 12 bases not matched to a gene. The V gene's germline CDR1 is MNHEY and CDR2 SMNVEV (reference sequence). The CDR3 is made up of 16 amino acids. The CDR3 DNA reads TGTGCCAGCAGTTTATCCCCTCTTGAAAGGGGGCAAGGCTACACCTTC. It is translated as CASSLSPLERGQGYTF.

The J gene is TRBJ1-2, the V gene TRBV12-5; 7 positions agree with TRBD1. This CDR3 spans 13 amino acids. V shed 6 bases, J shed 6 bases, and the junction held 7 bases outside the gene matches. Germline CDR1 and CDR2: LGHNT and FRNRAP. The CDR3 is CASGPDRADGYTF. Written as DNA, the CDR3 is TGTGCTAGTGGCCCCGACAGGGCGGATGGCTACACCTTC.

The V call is TRBV6-2 or TRBV6-3, the J call TRBJ1-1; 7 nucleotides line up with TRBD1. V was pared by 0 bases and J by 11 bases, with 3 bases of the junction left unmatched. The CDR3 is made up of 12 amino acids. Germline V gene sequence: CDR1 MNHEY, CDR2 SVGEGT. CDR3 coding DNA: TGTGCCAGCAGTTACTCTGAGGGGGCCGCTTTCTTT. It encodes CASSYSEGAAFF.

This rearrangement joins TRBV4-3 to TRBJ1-2; possibly TRBD1 for D (5 bases). Trimming stripped 1 base from V and 0 bases from J, with 9 bases between. Germline CDR1 LGHNA, CDR2 YSLEER. This CDR3 comprises 15 residues. In DNA form, the CDR3 reads TGCGCCAGCAGCCAAGTTCAGGGCGCTAACTATGGCTACACCTTC. It specifies CASSQVQGANYGYTF.

This chain links TRBV5-1 with TRBJ2-7, with TRBD1 matching 11 bases. Germline trimming cut 0 bases from V and 6 bases from J; bases unmatched to any gene: 5. This CDR3 comprises 15 residues. CDR1 is SGHRS, CDR2 YFSETQ, per germline. The CDR3 region is CASSLDGQGAFEQYF. CDR3 DNA sequence: TGCGCCAGCAGCTTGGACGGACAGGGGGCTTTCGAGCAGTACTTC.

V gene TRBV29-1 combines with J gene TRBJ1-1; a possible D gene is TRBD1 (5 bases). V was shortened by 4 bases and J by 7 bases, with 10 bases between the two germline ends. Germline CDR1 SQVTM, CDR2 ANQGSEA. The length of the CDR3 is 11 residues. For the CDR3, the DNA is TGCAGCGTTGGACAGAGCAGTGAAGCTTTCTTT. Its translation is CSVGQSSEAFF.